This TCR beta chain was sequenced during a study of stem cell transplantation in POMP-related autoinflammatory disease. Deletions cut 6 bases from V and 4 bases from J, with 16 bases between. This CDR3 has 15 residues. Germline V gene lookup returns CDR1 KGHSH and CDR2 LQKENI. PRAID featured prominent immunodeficiency. Clones were read by immunoSEQ multiplex PCR, and TCRdb kept only the in-frame ones, dropping some. The sample consists of more than 25,000 clones, approximately 86% of them appearing once. V is TRBV18 and J is TRBJ2-1, with a possible D match to TRBD1 (5 bases). Specimen: CD4+ T cells from PBMCs, collected before stem cell transplantation. The sequence derives from a human donor with POMP-related autoinflammation and immune dysregulation (PRAID). In DNA, the CDR3 is TGTGCCAGCTCCCGATTACTACAGGAGTACAATGAGCAGTTCTTC. It specifies CASSRLLQEYNEQFF. The full variable domain, with the rest looked up from reference TRBV18 and TRBJ2-1, is NAGVMQNPRHLVRRRGQEARLRCSPMKGHSHVYWYRQLPEEGLKFMVYLQKENIIDESGMPKERFSAEFPKEGPSILRIQQVVRGDSAAYFCASSRLLQEYNEQFFGPGTRLTVL.